This TCR beta chain was retrieved from a study of blood T cell repertoires in COVID-19. The CDR3 is made up of 13 amino acids. The germline V and J ends were trimmed by 3 bases and 4 bases, with 12 bases remaining between them. The V gene's germline CDR1 is DFQATT and CDR2 SNEGSKA (reference sequence). The repertoire was sequenced with immunoSEQ multiplex PCR; TCRdb's copy has only in-frame clones and lacks some. The sample holds roughly 400,000 clones; approximately 86% are singletons and the top ten take around 2.1%. The TCR originated in a woman between 40 and 50 years old with acute COVID-19. The chain employs TRBV20-1 and TRBJ1-1; D unclear. The specimen was PBMCs or T cells enriched from blood (not recorded which). Written as DNA, the CDR3 is TGCAGTGCTAGTAGAGGGTTGGCCACTGAAGCTTTCTTT. This translates into CSASRGLATEAFF.